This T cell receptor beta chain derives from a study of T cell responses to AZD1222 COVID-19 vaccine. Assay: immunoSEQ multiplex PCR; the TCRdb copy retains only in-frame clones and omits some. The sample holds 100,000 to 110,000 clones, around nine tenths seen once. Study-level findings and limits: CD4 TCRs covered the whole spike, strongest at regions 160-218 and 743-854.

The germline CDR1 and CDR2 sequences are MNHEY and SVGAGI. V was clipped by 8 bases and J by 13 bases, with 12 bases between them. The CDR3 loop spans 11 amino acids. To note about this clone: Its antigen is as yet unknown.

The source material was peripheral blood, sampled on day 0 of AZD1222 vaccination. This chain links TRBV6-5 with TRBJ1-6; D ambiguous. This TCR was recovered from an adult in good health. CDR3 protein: CASSKPGPLHF. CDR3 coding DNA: TGTGCCAGCTCCAAACCAGGCCCCCTCCACTTT.